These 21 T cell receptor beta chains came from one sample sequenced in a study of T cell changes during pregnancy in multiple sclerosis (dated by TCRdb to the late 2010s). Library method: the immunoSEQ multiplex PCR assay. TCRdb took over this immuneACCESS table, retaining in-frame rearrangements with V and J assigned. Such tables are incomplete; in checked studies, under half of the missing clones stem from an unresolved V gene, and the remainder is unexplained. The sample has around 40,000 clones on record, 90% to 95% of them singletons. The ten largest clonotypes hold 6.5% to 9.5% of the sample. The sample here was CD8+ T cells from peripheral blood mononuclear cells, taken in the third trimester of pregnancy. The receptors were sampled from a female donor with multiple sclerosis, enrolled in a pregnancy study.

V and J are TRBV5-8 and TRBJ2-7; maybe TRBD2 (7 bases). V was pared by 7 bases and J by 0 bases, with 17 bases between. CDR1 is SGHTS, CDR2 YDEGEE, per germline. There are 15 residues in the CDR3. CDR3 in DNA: TGTGCCAGCTCTAGTGGGAGGGGGAGCTCCTACGAGCAGTACTTC. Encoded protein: CASSSGRGSSYEQYF.

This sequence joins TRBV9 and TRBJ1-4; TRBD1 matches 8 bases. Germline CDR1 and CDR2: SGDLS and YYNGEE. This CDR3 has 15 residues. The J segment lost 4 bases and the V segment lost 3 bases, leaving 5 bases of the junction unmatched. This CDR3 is CASSGETGDNEKLFF. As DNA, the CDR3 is TGTGCCAGCAGCGGAGAGACAGGGGATAATGAAAAACTGTTTTTT.

The CDR3, as DNA: TGTGCCAGCAGTGGAGGGGAAAGCAATCAGCCCCAGCATTTT. Protein: CASSGGESNQPQHF. This rearrangement joins TRBV5-8 to TRBJ1-5; tentative D call: TRBD1 (5 bases). V was trimmed by 5 bases and J by 1 base, leaving 10 bases between them. In germline, CDR1 is SGHTS, CDR2 YDEGEE. The CDR3 extends over 14 amino acids.

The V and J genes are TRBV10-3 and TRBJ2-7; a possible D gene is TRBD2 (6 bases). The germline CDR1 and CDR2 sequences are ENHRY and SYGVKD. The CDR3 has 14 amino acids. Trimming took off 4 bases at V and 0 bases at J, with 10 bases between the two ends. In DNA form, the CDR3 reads TGTGCCATCAGTGCGGGGGTTGACTCCTACGAGCAGTACTTC. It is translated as CAISAGVDSYEQYF.

The CDR3 DNA reads TGTGCCAGCAGCTCTCCGCACGGGGATACGCAGTATTTT. Encoded protein: CASSSPHGDTQYF. This chain joins TRBV7-9 and TRBJ2-3; D remains ambiguous. This CDR3 region has 13 residues. V lost 4 bases, J lost 6 bases, and 11 bases lay in between. The germline gives CDR1 SEHNR, CDR2 FQNEAQ (reference sequence).

Here the CDR3 DNA reads TGTGCCAGCAGCGGCGGGACTGTGGATGAGCAGTTCTTC. Translation: CASSGGTVDEQFF. The rearrangement uses TRBV27 and TRBJ2-1, with a weak D call TRBD2 (6 bases). Per germline, CDR1 MNHEY and CDR2 SMNVEV (reference sequence). V was clipped by 6 bases and J by 8 bases, with 14 bases between them. The CDR3 is made up of 13 amino acids.

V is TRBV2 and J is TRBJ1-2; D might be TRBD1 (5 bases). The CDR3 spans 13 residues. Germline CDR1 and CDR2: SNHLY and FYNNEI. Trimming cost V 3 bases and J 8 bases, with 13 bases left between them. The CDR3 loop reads CASSDEGAGGYTF. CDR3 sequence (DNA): TGTGCCAGCAGTGATGAAGGGGCGGGGGGCTACACCTTC.

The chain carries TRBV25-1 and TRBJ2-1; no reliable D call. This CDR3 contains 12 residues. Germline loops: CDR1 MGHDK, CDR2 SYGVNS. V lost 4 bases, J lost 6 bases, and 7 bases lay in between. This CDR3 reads CASSVNTNEQFF. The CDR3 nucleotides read TGTGCCAGCAGTGTTAACACCAATGAGCAGTTCTTC.

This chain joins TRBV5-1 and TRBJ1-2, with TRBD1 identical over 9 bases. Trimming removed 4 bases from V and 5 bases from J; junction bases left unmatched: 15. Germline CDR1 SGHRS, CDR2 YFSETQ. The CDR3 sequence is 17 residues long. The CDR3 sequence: CASSPDLSQGAVYGYTF. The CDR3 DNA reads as TGCGCCAGCAGCCCCGACCTCTCACAGGGGGCGGTATATGGCTACACCTTC.

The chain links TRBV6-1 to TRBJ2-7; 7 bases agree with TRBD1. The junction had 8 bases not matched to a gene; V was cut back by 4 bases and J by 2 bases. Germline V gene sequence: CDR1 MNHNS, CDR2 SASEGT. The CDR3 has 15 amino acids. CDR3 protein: CASSVVIDRAYEQYF. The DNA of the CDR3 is TGTGCCAGCAGTGTCGTGATAGACAGGGCCTACGAGCAGTACTTC.

The CDR3 protein is CASSAAGEGVSTEAFF. The CDR3 DNA reads TGTGCCAGCAGTGCCGCAGGGGAAGGGGTCTCCACTGAAGCTTTCTTT. The chain uses TRBV25-1 and TRBJ1-1; a weak D match, TRBD1 (6 bases). The V end was cut by 4 bases, the J end by 4 bases, with 19 bases between. The germline CDR1 and CDR2 sequences are MGHDK and SYGVNS. The CDR3 sequence is 16 residues long.

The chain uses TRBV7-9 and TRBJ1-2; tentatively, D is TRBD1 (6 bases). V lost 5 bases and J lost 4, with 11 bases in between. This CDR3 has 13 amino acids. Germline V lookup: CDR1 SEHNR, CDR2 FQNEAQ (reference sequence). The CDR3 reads CASSPDRTYGYTF. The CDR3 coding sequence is TGTGCCAGCAGCCCAGACAGGACCTATGGCTACACCTTC.

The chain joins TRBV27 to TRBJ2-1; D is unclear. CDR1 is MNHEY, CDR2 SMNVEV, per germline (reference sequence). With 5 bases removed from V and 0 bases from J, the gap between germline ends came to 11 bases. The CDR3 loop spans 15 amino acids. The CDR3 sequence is CASSISRSSYNEQFF. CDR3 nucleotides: TGTGCCAGCAGTATCTCGAGGAGCTCCTACAATGAGCAGTTCTTC.

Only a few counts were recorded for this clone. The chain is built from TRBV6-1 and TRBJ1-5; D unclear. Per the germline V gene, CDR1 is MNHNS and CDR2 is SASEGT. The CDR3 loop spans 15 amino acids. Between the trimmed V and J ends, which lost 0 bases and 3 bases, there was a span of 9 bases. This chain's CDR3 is CASSEAATPNQPQHF. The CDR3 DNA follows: TGTGCCAGCAGTGAAGCGGCCACCCCCAATCAGCCCCAGCATTTT.

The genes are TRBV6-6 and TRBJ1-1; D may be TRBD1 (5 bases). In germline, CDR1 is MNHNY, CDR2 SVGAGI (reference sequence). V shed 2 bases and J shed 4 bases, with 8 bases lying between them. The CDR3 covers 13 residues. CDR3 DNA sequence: TGTGCCAGCAGTTACGGGGGGGGCACTGAAGCTTTCTTT. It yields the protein CASSYGGGTEAFF.

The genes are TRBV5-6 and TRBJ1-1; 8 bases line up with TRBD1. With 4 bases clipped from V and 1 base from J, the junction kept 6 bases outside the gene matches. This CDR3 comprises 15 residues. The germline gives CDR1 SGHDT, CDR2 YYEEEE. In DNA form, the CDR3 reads TGTGCCAGCAGCCCGCCTGGACAGGGGAACACTGAAGCTTTCTTT. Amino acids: CASSPPGQGNTEAFF.

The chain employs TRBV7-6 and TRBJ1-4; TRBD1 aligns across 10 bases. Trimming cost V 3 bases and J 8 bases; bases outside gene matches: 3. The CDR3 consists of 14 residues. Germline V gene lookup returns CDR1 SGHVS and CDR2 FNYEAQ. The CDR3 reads CASSLTGGREKLFF. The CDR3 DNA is TGTGCCAGCAGCTTGACAGGGGGCAGGGAAAAACTGTTTTTT.

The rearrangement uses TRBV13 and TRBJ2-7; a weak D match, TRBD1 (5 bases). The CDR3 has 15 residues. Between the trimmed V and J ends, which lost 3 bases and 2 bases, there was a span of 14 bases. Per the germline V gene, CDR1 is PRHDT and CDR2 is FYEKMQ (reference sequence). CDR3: CASSLATGLAYEQYF. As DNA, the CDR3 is TGTGCCAGCAGCTTGGCAACAGGTTTAGCCTACGAGCAGTACTTC.

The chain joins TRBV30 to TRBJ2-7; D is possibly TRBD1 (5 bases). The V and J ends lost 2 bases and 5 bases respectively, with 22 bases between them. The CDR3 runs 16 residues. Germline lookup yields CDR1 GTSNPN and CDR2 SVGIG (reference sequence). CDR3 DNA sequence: TGTGCCTGGAGTCTGAGCCCCGCTAGTAGGGGTAACGAGCAGTACTTC. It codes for CAWSLSPASRGNEQYF.

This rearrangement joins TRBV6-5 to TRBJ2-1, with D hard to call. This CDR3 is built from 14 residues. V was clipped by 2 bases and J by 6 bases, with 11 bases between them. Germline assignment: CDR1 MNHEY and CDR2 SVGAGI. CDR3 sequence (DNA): TGTGCCAGCAGTTACAATGGGCAGGCCAATGAGCAGTTCTTC. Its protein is CASSYNGQANEQFF.

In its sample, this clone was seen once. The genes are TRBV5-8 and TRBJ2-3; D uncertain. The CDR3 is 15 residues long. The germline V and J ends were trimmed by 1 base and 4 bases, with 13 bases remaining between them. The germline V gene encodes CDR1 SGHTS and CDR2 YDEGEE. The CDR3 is CASSLTSGSADTQYF. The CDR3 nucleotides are TGTGCCAGCAGCTTGACGTCTGGCTCAGCAGATACGCAGTATTTT.